This T cell receptor (beta chain) was documented in a study of blood T cell repertoires in COVID-19. Overall study: Samples taken during acute and convalescent COVID-19 were collected in the United States, Italy and Spain.

The V and J ends lost 1 base and 8 bases, in that order; junction bases with no gene match: 4. Per the germline V gene, CDR1 is LNHDA and CDR2 is SQIVND (reference sequence). The CDR3 totals 13 residues. Profiling relied on immunoSEQ multiplex PCR, and the TCRdb table lists in-frame clones only, not all of them. The sample lists 120,000 to 150,000 clones, roughly nine tenths occurring once. The clonotype was recovered from a woman aged 35 to 49 who had been exposed to COVID-19. Sequencing input: PBMCs or T cells enriched from blood (not recorded which). The chain recombines TRBV19 with TRBJ1-2; 7 bases fit TRBD1. The CDR3 nucleotides are TGTGCCAGTAGTATAGGAGAGACAGGGGGCTACACCTTC. Protein sequence: CASSIGETGGYTF.